This TCR beta chain was observed in a study of OX40 agonist ivuxolimab in advanced cancers. The CDR3 has 11 residues. The germline V gene has CDR1 SGHTA and CDR2 FQGNSA. V shed 1 base and J shed 4 bases, with 2 bases lying between them. The table came from immunoSEQ multiplex PCR; TCRdb's copy has only in-frame clones and leaves some out. The sample has 40,000 to 55,000 clones, over 80% seen once. This chain links TRBV7-2 with TRBJ2-7; D is ambiguous. The clonotype was recovered from an adult with an advanced solid tumor such as melanoma, head and neck, liver or kidney cancer. Sequencing was performed on CD4+ or CD8+ T cells sorted from blood, taken in a trial of the OX40 agonist ivuxolimab. The CDR3 sequence: CASSLEYEQYF. CDR3 sequence (DNA): TGTGCCAGCAGCTTAGAGTACGAGCAGTACTTC.